This TCR beta chain came from a study of Graves' ophthalmopathy and Graves' hyperthyroidism. On the study more broadly: Stable hyperthyroidism referred to disease that showed no ophthalmopathy within 18 months of follow-up.

The study's findings and limits: Ophthalmopathy progression was predicted by the model at about 70% sensitivity and roughly 72% specificity. A 13-signature model separated ophthalmopathy from stable hyperthyroidism, just under 90% sensitivity, approximately 84% specificity.

This clonotype was recorded once. The antigen remains undetermined. Possible read error: a much larger clone is one base away. CDR1 is MGHDK, CDR2 SYGVNS, per germline. This CDR3 comprises 13 residues. Other autoimmune diseases, uncontrolled infections, pregnancy or lactation led to the exclusion of patients. RNA transcripts were the source from which TCR beta CDR3 regions were amplified. RT-PCR was first run with HTBI primers, then multiplex PCR in a second round. TCRdb reprocessed the multiplex PCR reads with MiXCR, giving one entry per CDR3 protein. Of more than 1,000,000 distinct CDR3 sequences listed, about 40% are singletons.

This receptor was identified in an adult man with Graves' hyperthyroidism. The genes are TRBV25-1 and TRBJ1-2, with 9 bases lining up with TRBD1. Material for sequencing was peripheral blood or thyroid tissue (not recorded which). CDR3 in DNA: TGTGCCGGCAGCTTATGGACAGGGGACGGCTACACCTTC. Amino acid sequence: CAGSLWTGDGYTF.